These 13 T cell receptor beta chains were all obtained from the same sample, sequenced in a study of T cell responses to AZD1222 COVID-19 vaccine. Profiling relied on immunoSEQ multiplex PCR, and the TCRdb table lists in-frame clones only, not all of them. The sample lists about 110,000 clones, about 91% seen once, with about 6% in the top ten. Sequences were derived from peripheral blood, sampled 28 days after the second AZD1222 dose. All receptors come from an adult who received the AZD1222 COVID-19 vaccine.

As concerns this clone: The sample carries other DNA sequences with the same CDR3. The CDR3 region is CASSLGTANTEAFF. Here the CDR3 DNA reads TGCGCCAGCAGCCTTGGGACGGCGAACACTGAAGCTTTCTTT. The chain joins TRBV5-1 to TRBJ1-1, with D possibly TRBD1 on 5 matching bases. Trimming removed 4 bases at V and 1 base at J, with 11 bases between. The CDR3 loop spans 14 amino acids. Looked up from germline, CDR1 is SGHRS and CDR2 is YFSETQ.

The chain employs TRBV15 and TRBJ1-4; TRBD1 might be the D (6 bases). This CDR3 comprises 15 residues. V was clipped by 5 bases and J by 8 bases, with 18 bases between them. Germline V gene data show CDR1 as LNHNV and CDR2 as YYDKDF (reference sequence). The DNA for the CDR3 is TGTGCCACCAGCCCTAGAGGGGCAGGGGTAGAAAAACTGTTTTTT. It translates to CATSPRGAGVEKLFF.

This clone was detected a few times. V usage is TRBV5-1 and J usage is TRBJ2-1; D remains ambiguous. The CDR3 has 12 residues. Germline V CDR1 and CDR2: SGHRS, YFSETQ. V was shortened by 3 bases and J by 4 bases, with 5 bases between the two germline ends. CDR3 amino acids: CASSSGYNEQFF. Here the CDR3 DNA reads TGCGCCAGCAGCTCCGGGTACAATGAGCAGTTCTTC.

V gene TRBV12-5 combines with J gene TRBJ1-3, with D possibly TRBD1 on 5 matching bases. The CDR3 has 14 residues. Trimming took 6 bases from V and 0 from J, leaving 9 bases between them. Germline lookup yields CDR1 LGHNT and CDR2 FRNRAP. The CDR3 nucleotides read TGTGCTAGTGGCAAGACAGCCTCTGGAAACACCATATATTTT. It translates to CASGKTASGNTIYF.

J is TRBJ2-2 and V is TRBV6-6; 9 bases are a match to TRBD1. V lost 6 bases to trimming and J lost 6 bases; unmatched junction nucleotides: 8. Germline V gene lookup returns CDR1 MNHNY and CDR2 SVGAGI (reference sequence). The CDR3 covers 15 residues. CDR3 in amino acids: CASSPGTGSSGELFF. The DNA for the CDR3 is TGTGCCAGCAGCCCCGGGACAGGGTCATCCGGGGAGCTGTTTTTT.

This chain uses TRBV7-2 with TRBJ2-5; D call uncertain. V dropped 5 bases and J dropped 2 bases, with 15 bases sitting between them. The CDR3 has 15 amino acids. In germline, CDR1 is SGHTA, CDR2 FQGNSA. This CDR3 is CASSPSVGEQETQYF. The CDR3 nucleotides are TGTGCCAGCAGCCCCTCGGTTGGGGAACAAGAGACCCAGTACTTC.

The DNA for the CDR3 is TGTGCCAGCGCTGGAAACACCATATATTTT. This codes for CASAGNTIYF. The chain carries TRBV6-5 and TRBJ1-3, with D uncertain. V gave up 8 bases and J gave up 2 bases, with 1 base separating them. CDR3 length equals 10 residues. Germline V gives CDR1 MNHEY, CDR2 SVGAGI.

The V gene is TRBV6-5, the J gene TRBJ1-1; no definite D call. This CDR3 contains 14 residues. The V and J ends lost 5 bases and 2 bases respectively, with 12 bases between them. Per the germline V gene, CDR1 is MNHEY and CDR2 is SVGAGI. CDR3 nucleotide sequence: TGTGCCAGCAGTAGAGTACAACTTAACACTGAAGCTTTCTTT. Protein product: CASSRVQLNTEAFF.

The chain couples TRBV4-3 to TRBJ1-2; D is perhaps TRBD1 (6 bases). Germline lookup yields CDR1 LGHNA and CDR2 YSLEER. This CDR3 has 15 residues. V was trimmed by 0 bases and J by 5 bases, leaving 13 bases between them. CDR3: CASSQDSGVAYGYTF. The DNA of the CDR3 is TGCGCCAGCAGCCAAGATTCAGGGGTCGCTTATGGCTACACCTTC.

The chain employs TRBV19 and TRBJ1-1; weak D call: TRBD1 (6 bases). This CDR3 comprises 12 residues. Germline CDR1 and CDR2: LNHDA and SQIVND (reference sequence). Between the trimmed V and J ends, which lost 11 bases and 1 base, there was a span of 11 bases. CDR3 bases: TGTGCCGCGTCGACAGGGAACACTGAAGCTTTCTTT. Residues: CAASTGNTEAFF.

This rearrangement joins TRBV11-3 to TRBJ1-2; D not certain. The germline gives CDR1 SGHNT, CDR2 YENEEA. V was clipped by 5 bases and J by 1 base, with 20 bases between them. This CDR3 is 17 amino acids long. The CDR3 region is CASSQPPTEGFNYGYTF. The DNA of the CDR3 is TGTGCCAGCAGCCAGCCCCCTACAGAGGGATTTAACTATGGCTACACCTTC. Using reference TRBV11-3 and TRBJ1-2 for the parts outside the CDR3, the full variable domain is EAGVVQSPRYKIIEKKQPVAFWCNPISGHNTLYWYLQNLGQGPELLIRYENEEAVDDSQLPKDRFSAERLKGVDSTLKIQPAELGDSAVYLCASSQPPTEGFNYGYTFGSGTRLTVV.

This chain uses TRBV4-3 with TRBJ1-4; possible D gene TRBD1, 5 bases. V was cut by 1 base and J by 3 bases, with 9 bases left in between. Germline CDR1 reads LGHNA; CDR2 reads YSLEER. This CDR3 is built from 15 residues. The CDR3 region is CASSQGTTANEKLFF. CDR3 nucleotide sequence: TGCGCCAGCAGCCAAGGAACGACAGCTAATGAAAAACTGTTTTTT.

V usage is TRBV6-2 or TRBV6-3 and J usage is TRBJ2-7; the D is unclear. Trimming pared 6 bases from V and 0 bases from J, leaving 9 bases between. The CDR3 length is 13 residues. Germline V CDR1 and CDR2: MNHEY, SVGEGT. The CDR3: CASSSPLSYEQYF. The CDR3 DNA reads TGTGCCAGCAGCTCCCCCCTCTCCTACGAGCAGTACTTC.